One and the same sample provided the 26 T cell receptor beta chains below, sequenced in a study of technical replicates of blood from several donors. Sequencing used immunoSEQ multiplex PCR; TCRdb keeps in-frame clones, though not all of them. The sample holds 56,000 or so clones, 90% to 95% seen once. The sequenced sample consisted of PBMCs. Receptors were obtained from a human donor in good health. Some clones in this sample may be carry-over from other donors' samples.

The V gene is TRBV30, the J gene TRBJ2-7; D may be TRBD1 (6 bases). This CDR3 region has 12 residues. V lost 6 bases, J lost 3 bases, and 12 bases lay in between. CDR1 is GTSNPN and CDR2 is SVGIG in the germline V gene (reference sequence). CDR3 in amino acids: CACSRDIYEQYF. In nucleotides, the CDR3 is TGTGCCTGCTCTAGGGACATCTACGAGCAGTACTTC. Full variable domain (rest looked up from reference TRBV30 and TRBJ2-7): SQTIHQWPATLVQPVGSPLSLECTVEGTSNPNLYWYRQAAGRGLQLLFYSVGIGQISSEVPQNLSASRPQDRQFILSSKKLLLSDSGFYLCACSRDIYEQYFGPGTRLTVT.

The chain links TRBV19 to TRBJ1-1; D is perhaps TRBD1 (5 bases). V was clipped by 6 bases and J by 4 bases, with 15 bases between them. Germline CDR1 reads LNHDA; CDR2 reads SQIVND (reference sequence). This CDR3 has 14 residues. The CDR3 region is CASSNVGVSTEAFF. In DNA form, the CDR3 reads TGTGCCAGTAGCAACGTAGGGGTCAGCACTGAAGCTTTCTTT. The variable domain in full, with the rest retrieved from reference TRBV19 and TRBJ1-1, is DGGITQSPKYLFRKEGQNVTLSCEQNLNHDAMYWYRQDPGQGLRLIYYSQIVNDFQKGDIAEGYSVSREKKESFPLTVTSAQKNPTAFYLCASSNVGVSTEAFFGQGTRLTVV.

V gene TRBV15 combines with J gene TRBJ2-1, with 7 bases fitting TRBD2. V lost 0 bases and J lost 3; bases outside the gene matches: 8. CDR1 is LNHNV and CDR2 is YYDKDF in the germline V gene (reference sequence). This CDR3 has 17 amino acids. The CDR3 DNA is TGTGCCACCAGCAGAGATTGGGGGGAGGGAAACTACAATGAGCAGTTCTTC. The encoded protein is CATSRDWGEGNYNEQFF. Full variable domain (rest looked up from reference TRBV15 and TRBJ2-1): DAMVIQNPRYQVTQFGKPVTLSCSQTLNHNVMYWYQQKSSQAPKLLFHYYDKDFNNEADTPDNFQSRRPNTSFCFLDIRSPGLGDTAMYLCATSRDWGEGNYNEQFFGPGTRLTVL.

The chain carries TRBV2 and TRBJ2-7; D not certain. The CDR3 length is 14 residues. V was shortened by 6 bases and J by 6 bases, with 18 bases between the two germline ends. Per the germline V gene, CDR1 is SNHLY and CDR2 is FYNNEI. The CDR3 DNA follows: TGTGCCAGCAGCTTCCTCGAAACTCTCCTCGAGCAGTACTTC. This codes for CASSFLETLLEQYF.

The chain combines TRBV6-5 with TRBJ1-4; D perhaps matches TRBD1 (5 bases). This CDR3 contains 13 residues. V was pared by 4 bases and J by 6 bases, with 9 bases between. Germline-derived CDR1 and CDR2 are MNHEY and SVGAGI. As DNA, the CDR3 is TGTGCCAGCAGTTCAGGGTCACATGAAAAACTGTTTTTT. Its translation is CASSSGSHEKLFF.

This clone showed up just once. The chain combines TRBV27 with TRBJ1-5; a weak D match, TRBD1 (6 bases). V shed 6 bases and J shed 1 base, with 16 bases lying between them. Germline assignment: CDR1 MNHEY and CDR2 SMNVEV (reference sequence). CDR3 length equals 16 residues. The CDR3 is CASSPVGTPSNQPQHF. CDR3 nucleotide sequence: TGTGCCAGCAGCCCGGTCGGGACACCAAGCAATCAGCCCCAGCATTTT.

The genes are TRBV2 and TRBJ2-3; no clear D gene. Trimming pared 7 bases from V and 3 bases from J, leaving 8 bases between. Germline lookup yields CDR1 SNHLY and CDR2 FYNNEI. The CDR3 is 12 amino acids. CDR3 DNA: TGTGCCAGCAAGGAGCTTACAGATACGCAGTATTTT. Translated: CASKELTDTQYF.

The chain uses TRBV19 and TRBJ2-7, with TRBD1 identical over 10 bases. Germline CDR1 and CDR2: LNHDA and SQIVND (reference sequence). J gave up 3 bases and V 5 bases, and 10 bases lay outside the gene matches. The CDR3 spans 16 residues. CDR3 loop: CASSGRTGQGFYEQYF. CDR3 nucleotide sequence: TGTGCCAGTAGTGGACGGACGGGACAGGGGTTCTACGAGCAGTACTTC.

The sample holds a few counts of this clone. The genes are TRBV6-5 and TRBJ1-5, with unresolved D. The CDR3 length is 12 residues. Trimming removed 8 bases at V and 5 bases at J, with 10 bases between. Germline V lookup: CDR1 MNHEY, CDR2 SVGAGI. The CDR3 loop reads CASQGRDQPQHF. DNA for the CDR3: TGTGCCAGCCAAGGGAGGGATCAGCCCCAGCATTTT.

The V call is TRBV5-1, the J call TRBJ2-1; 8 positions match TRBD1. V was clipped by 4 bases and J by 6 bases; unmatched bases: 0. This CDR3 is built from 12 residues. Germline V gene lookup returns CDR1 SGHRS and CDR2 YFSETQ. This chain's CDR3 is CASSGQGNEQFF. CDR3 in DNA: TGCGCCAGCAGCGGACAGGGCAATGAGCAGTTCTTC.

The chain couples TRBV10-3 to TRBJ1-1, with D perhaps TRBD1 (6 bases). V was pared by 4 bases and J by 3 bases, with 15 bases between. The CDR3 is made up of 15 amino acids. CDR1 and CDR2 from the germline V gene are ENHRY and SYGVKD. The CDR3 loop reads CAISASTGGYTEAFF. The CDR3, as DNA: TGTGCCATCAGTGCGTCGACAGGAGGCTACACTGAAGCTTTCTTT.

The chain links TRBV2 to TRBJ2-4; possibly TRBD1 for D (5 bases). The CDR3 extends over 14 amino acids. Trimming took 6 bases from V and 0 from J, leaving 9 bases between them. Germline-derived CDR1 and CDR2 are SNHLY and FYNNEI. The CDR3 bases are TGTGCCAGCAGGGTCAGGGAAGCCAAAAACATTCAGTACTTC. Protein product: CASRVREAKNIQYF.

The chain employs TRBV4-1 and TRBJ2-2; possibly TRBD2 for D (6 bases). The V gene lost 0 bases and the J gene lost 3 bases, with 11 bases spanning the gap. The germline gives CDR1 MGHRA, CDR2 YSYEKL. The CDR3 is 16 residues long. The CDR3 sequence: CASSQDFGGHTGELFF. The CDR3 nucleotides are TGCGCCAGCAGCCAAGATTTCGGGGGTCACACCGGGGAGCTGTTTTTT.

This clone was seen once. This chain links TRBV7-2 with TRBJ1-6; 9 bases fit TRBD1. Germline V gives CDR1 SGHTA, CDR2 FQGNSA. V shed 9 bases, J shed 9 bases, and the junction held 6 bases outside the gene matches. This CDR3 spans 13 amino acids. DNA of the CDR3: TGTGCCAGTAGGGGACAGGGTGGTTCACCCCTCCACTTT. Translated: CASRGQGGSPLHF.

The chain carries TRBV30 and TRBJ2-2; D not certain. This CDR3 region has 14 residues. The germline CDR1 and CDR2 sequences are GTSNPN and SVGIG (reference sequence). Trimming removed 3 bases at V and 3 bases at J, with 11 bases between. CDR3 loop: CAWREASYTGELFF. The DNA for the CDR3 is TGTGCCTGGAGAGAGGCCTCTTACACCGGGGAGCTGTTTTTT. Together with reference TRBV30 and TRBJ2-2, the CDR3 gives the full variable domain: SQTIHQWPATLVQPVGSPLSLECTVEGTSNPNLYWYRQAAGRGLQLLFYSVGIGQISSEVPQNLSASRPQDRQFILSSKKLLLSDSGFYLCAWREASYTGELFFGEGSRLTVL.

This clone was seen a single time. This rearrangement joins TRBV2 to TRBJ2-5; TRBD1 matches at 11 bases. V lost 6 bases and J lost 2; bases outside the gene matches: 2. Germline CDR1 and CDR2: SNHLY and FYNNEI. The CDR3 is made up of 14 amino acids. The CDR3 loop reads CASSGTGGQETQYF. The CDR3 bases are TGTGCCAGCAGCGGGACAGGGGGACAAGAGACCCAGTACTTC.

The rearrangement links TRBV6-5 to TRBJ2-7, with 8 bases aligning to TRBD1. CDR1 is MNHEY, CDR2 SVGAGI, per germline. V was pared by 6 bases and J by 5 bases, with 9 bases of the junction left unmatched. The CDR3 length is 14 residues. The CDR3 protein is CASRPTGDVDEQYF. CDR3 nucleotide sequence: TGTGCCAGCAGGCCGACAGGGGACGTCGACGAGCAGTACTTC.

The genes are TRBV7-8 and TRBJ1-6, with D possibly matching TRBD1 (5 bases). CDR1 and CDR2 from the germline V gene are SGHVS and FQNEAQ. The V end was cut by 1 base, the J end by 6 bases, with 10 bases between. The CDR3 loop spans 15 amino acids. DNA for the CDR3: TGTGCCAGCAGCTTAGGGCAGGGTGGTAATTCACCCCTCCACTTT. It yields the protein CASSLGQGGNSPLHF.

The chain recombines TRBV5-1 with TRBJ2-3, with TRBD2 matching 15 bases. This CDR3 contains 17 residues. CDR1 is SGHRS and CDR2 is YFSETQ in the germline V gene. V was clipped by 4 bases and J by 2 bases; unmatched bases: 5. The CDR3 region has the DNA TGCGCCAGCAGCACCGGGACTAGCGGGAGGAACACAGATACGCAGTATTTT. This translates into CASSTGTSGRNTDTQYF.

The CDR3 sequence: CASSRRQGGGYTF. CDR3 DNA: TGTGCCAGCAGTAGGCGGCAGGGTGGGGGCTACACCTTC. This rearrangement joins TRBV27 to TRBJ1-2; D is perhaps TRBD1 (5 bases). The CDR3 sequence is 13 residues long. Trimming cost V 5 bases and J 8 bases, with 15 bases left between them. The germline V gene has CDR1 MNHEY and CDR2 SMNVEV (reference sequence).

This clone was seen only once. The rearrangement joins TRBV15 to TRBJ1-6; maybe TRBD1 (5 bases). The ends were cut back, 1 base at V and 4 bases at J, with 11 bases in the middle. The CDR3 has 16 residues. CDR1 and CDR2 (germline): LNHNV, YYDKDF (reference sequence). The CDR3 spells CATSRGGDPYNSPLHF. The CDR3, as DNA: TGTGCCACCAGCAGAGGGGGGGATCCTTATAATTCACCCCTCCACTTT.

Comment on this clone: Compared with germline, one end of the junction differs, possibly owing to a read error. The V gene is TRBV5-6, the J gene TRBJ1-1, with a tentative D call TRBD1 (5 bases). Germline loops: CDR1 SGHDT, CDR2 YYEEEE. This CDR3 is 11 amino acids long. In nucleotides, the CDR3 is TGTGCCAGCAGCTTAGGGGTCCGGAACCTTTTT. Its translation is CASSLGVRNLF.

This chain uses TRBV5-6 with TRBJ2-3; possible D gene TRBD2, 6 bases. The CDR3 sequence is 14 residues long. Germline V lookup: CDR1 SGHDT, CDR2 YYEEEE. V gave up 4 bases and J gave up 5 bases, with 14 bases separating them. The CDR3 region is CASSPGSAQDTQYF. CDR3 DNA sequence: TGTGCCAGCAGCCCCGGGAGTGCACAAGATACGCAGTATTTT. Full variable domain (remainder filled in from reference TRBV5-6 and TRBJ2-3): DAGVTQSPTHLIKTRGQQVTLRCSPKSGHDTVSWYQQALGQGPQFIFQYYEEEERQRGNFPDRFSGHQFPNYSSELNVNALLLGDSALYLCASSPGSAQDTQYFGPGTRLTVL.

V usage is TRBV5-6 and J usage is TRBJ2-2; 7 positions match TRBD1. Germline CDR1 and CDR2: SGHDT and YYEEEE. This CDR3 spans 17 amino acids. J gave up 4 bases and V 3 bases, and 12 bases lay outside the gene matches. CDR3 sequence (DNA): TGTGCCAGCAGCTCTACACGACAGGGCCGGCGCACCGGGGAGCTGTTTTTT. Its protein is CASSSTRQGRRTGELFF.

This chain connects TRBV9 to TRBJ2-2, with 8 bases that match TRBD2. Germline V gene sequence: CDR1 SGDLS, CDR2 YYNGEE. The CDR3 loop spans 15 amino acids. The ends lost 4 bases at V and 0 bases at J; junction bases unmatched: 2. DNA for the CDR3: TGTGCCAGCAGCTTCGGGGGGGCGAACACCGGGGAGCTGTTTTTT. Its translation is CASSFGGANTGELFF.

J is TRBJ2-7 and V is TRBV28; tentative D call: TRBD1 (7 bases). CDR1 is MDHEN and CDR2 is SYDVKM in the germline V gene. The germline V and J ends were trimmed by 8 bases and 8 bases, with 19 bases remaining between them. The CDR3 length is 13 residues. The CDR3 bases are TGTGCCAGCTCTGGGGGGACAGCAGTTAAGCAGTACTTC. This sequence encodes CASSGGTAVKQYF. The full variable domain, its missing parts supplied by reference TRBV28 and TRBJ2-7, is DVKVTQSSRYLVKRTGEKVFLECVQDMDHENMFWYRQDPGLGLRLIYFSYDVKMKEKGDIPEGYSVSREKKERFSLILESASTNQTSMYLCASSGGTAVKQYFGPGTRLTVT.